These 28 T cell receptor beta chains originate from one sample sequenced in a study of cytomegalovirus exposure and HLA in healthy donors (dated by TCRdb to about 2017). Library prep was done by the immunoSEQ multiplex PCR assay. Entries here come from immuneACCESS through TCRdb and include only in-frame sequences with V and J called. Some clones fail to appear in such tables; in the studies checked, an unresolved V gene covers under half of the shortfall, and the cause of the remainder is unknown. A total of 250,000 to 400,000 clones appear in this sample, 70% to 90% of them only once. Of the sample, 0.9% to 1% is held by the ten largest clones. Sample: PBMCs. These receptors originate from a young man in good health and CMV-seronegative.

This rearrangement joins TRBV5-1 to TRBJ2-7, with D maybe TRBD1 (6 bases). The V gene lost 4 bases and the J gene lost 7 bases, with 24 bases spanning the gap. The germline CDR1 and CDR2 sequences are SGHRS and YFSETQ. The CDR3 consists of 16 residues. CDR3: CASSPEEQGTLREQYF. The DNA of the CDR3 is TGCGCCAGCAGCCCAGAGGAACAGGGAACCCTACGGGAGCAGTACTTC.

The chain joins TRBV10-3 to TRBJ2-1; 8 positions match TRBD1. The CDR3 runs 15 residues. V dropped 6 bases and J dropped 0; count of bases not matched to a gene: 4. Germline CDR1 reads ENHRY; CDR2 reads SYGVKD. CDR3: CAIRRDRSSYNEQFF. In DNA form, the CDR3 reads TGTGCCATCAGGCGGGACAGGAGCTCCTACAATGAGCAGTTCTTC.

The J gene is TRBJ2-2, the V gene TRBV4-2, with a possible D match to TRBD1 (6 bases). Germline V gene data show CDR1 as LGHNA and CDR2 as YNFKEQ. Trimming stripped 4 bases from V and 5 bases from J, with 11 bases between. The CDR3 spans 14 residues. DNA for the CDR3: TGTGCCAGCAGCCGCGACAGGCGAACCGGGGAGCTGTTTTTT. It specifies CASSRDRRTGELFF.

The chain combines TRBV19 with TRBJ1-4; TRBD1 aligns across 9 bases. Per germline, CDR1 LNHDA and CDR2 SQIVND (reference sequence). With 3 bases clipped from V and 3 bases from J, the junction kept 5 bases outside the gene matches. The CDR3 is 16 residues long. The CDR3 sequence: CASSIKDRGSNEKLFF. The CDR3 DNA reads TGTGCCAGTAGTATTAAGGACAGGGGATCTAATGAAAAACTGTTTTTT.

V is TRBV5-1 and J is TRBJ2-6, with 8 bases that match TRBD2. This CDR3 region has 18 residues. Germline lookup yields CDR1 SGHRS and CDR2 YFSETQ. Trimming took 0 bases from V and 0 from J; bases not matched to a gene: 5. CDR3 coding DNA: TGCGCCAGCAGCTTGGTCGCGGGGGGAACCTCTGGGGCCAACGTCCTGACTTTC. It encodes CASSLVAGGTSGANVLTF.

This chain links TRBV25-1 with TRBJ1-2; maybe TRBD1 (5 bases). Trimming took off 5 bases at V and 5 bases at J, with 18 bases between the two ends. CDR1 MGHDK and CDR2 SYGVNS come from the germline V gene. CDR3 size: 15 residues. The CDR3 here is CASSFHLTDLYGYTF. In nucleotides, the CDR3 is TGTGCCAGCAGTTTCCATCTGACAGACCTATATGGCTACACCTTC.

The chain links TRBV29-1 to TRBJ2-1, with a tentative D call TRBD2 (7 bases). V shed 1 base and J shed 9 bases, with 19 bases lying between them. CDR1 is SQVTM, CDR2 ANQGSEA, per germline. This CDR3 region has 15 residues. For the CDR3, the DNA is TGCAGCGTTGAAGGGGGGGGCACCCACGGTAGTGAGCAGTTCTTC. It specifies CSVEGGGTHGSEQFF.

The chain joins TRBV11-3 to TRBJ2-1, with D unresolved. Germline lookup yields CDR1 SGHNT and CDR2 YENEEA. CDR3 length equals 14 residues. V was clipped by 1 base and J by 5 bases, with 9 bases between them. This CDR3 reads CASSLGQVDNEQFF. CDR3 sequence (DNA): TGTGCCAGCAGCTTAGGTCAGGTAGACAATGAGCAGTTCTTC.

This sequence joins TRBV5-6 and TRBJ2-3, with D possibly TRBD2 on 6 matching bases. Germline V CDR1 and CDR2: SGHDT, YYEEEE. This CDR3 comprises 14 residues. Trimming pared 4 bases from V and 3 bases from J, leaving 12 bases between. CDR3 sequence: CASSRRGSTDTQYF. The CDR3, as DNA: TGTGCCAGCAGCCGGCGGGGTAGTACAGATACGCAGTATTTT.

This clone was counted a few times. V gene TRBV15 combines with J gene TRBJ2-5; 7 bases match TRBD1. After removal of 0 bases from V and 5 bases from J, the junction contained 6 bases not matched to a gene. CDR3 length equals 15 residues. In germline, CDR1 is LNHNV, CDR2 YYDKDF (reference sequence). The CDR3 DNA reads TGTGCCACCAGCAGAGATTACAGGGGTCGTGAGACCCAGTACTTC. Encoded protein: CATSRDYRGRETQYF.

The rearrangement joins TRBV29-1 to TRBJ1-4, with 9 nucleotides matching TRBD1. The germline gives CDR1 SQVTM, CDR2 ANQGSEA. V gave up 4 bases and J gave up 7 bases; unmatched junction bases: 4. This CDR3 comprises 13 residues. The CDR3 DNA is TGCAGCGTTGGAAGGACAGGGGCTGAAAAACTGTTTTTT. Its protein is CSVGRTGAEKLFF.

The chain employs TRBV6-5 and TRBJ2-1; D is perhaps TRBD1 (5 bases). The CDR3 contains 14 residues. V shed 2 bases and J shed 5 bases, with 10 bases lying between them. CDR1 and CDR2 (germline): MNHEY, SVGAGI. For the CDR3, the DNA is TGTGCCAGCAGTTACCAGACAGATGACAATGAGCAGTTCTTC. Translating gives CASSYQTDDNEQFF.

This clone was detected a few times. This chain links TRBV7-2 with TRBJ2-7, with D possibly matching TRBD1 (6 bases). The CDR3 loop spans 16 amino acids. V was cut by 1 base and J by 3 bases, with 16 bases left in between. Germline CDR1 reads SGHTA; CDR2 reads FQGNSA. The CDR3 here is CASSLGPDRTRYEQYF. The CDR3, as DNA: TGTGCCAGCAGCTTAGGACCCGACAGGACCCGCTACGAGCAGTACTTC. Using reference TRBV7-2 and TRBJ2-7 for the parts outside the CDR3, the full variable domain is GAGVSQSPSNKVTEKGKDVELRCDPISGHTALYWYRQSLGQGLEFLIYFQGNSAPDKSGLPSDRFSAERTGGSVSTLTIQRTQQEDSAVYLCASSLGPDRTRYEQYFGPGTRLTVT.

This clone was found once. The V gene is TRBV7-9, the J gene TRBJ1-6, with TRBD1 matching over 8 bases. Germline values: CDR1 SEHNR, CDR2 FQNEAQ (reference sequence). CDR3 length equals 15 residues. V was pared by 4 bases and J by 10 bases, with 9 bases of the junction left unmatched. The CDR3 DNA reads TGTGCCAGCAGCTCGCCGGGACAGGATAGCTCACCCCTCCACTTT. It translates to CASSSPGQDSSPLHF.

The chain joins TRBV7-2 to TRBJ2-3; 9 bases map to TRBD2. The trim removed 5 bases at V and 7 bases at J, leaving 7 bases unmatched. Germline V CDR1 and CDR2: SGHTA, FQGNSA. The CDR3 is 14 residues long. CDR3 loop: CASSKASGANTQYF. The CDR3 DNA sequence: TGTGCCAGCAGCAAAGCTAGCGGGGCCAATACGCAGTATTTT.

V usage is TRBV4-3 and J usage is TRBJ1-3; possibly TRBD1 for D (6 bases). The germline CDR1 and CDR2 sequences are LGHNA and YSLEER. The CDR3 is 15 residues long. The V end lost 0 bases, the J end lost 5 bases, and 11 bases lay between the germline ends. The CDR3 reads CASSQETTGRNTIYF. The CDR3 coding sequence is TGCGCCAGCAGCCAAGAAACCACAGGGAGAAACACCATATATTTT.

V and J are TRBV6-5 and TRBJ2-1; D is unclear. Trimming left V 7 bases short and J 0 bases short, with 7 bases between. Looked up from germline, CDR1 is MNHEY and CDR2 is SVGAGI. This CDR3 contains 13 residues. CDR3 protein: CASMMSSYNEQFF. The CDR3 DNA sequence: TGTGCCAGCATGATGAGCTCCTACAATGAGCAGTTCTTC.

CDR3 protein: CASSEMTGGVGNQPQHF. The CDR3 DNA follows: TGTGCCAGCAGTGAGATGACAGGGGGCGTTGGCAATCAGCCCCAGCATTTT. The rearrangement uses TRBV6-1 and TRBJ1-5; 10 bases fit TRBD1. V lost 3 bases and J lost 2; bases outside the gene matches: 7. CDR3 length: 17 amino acids. Germline V lookup: CDR1 MNHNS, CDR2 SASEGT.

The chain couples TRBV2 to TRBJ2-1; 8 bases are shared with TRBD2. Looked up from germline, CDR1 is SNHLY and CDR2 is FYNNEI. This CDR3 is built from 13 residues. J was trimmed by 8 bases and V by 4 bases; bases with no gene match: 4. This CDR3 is CASSAGLAYEQFF. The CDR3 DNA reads TGTGCCAGCAGTGCCGGACTAGCTTATGAGCAGTTCTTC.

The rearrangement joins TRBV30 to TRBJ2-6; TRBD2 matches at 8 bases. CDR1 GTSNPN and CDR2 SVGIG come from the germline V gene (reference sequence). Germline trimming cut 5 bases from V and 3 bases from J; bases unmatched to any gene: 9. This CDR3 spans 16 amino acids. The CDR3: CAWADGGAVGANVLTF. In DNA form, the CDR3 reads TGTGCCTGGGCAGACGGGGGGGCGGTTGGGGCCAACGTCCTGACTTTC.

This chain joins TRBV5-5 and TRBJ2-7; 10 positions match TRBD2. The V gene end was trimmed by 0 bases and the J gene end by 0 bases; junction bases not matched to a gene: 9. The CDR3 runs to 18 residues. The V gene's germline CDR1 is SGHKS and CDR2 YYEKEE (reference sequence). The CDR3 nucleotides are TGTGCCAGCAGCTTGGAGGCTAGCGGGGGCCCTACCTCCTACGAGCAGTACTTC. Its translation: CASSLEASGGPTSYEQYF. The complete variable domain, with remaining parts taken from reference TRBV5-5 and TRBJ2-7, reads DAGVTQSPTHLIKTRGQQVTLRCSPISGHKSVSWYQQVLGQGPQFIFQYYEKEERGRGNFPDRFSARQFPNYSSELNVNALLLGDSALYLCASSLEASGGPTSYEQYFGPGTRLTVT.

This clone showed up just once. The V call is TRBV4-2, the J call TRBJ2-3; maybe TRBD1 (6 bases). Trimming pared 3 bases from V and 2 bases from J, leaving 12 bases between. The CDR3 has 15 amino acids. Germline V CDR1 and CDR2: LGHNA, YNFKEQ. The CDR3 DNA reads TGTGCCAGCAGCCATTTCAGGGGCGACACAGATACGCAGTATTTT. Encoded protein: CASSHFRGDTDTQYF.

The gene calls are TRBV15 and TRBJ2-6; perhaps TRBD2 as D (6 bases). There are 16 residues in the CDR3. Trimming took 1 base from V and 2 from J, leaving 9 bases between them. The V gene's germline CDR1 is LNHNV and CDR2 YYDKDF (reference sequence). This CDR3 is CATSRGRGTGANVLTF. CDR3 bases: TGTGCCACCAGCAGAGGGAGGGGTACTGGGGCCAACGTCCTGACTTTC. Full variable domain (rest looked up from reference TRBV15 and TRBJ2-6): DAMVIQNPRYQVTQFGKPVTLSCSQTLNHNVMYWYQQKSSQAPKLLFHYYDKDFNNEADTPDNFQSRRPNTSFCFLDIRSPGLGDTAMYLCATSRGRGTGANVLTFGAGSRLTVL.

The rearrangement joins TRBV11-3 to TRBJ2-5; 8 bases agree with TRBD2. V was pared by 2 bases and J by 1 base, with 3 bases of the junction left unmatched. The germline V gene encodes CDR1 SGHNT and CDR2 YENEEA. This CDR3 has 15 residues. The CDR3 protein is CASSLRGGGQETQYF. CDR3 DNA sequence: TGTGCCAGCAGCTTACGGGGGGGAGGCCAAGAGACCCAGTACTTC.

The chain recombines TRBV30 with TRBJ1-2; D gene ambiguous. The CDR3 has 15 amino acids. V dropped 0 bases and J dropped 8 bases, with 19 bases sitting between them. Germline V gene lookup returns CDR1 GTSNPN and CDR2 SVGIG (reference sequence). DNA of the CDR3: TGTGCCTGGAGTGTACACCTCGGAGGGAATACGGGCTACACCTTC. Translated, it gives CAWSVHLGGNTGYTF.

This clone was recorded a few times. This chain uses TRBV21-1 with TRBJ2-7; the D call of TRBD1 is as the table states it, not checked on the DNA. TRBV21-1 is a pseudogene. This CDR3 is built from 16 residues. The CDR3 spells CASSLNRVSKTYEQYF. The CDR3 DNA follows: TGTGCCAGCTCTCTTAACAGGGTAAGTAAGACCTACGAGCAGTACTTC.

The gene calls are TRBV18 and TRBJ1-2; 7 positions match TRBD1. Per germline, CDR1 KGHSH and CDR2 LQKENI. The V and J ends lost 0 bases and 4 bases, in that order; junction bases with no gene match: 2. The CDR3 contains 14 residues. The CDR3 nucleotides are TGTGCCAGCTCACCACCGGGGACAGTCTATGGCTACACCTTC. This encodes CASSPPGTVYGYTF.

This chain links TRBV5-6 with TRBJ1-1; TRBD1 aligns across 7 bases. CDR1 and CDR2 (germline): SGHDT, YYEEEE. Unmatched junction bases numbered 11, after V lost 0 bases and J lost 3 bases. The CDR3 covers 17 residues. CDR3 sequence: CASSLVEQGSSYTEAFF. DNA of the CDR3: TGTGCCAGCAGCTTGGTGGAACAGGGGAGTTCGTACACTGAAGCTTTCTTT.